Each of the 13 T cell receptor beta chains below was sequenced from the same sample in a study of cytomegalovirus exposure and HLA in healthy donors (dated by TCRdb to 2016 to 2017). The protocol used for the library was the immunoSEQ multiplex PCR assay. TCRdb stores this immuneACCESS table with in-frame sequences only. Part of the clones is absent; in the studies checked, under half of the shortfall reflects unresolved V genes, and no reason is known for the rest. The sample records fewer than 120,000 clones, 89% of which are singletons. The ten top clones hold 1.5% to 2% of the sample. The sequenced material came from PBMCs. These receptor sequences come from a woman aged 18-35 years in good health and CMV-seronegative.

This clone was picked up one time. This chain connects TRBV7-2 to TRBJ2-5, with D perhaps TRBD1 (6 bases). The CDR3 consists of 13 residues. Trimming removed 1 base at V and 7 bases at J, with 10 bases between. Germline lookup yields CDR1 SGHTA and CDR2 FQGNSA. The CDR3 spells CASSLGEGGTQYF. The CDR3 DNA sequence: TGTGCCAGCAGCTTAGGCGAAGGGGGGACCCAGTACTTC.

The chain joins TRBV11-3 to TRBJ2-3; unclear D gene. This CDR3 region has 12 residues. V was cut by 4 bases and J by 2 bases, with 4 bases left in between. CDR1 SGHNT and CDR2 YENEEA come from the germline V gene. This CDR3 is CASSSVTDTQYF. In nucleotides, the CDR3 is TGTGCCAGCAGCTCCGTCACAGATACGCAGTATTTT.

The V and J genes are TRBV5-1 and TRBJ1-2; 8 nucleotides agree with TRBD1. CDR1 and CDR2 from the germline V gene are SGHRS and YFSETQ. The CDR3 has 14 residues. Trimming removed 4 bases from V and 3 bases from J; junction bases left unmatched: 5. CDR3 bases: TGCGCCAGCAGCATAGGACAGGGAGACTATGGCTACACCTTC. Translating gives CASSIGQGDYGYTF. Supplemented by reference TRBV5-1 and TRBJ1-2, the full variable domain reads KAGVTQTPRYLIKTRGQQVTLSCSPISGHRSVSWYQQTPGQGLQFLFEYFSETQRNKGNFPGRFSGRQFSNSRSEMNVSTLELGDSALYLCASSIGQGDYGYTFGSGTRLTVV.

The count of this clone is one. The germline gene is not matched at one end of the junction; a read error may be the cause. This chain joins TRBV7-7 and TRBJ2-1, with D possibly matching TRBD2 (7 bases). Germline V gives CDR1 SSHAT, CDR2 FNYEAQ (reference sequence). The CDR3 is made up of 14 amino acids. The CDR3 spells CASSVSGPGDEQFF. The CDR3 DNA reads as TGTGCTAGCAGCGTTAGCGGGCCAGGGGATGAGCAGTTCTTC. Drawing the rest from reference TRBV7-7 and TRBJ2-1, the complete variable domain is GAGVSQSPRYKVTKRGQDVTLRCDPISSHATLYWYQQALGQGPEFLTYFNYEAQPDKSGLPSDRFSAERPEGSISTLTIQRTEQRDSAMYRCASSVSGPGDEQFFGPGTRLTVL.

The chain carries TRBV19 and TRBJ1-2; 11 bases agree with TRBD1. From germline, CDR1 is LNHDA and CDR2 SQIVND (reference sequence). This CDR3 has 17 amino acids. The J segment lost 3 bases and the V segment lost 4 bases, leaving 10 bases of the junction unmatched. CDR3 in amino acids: CASSTRLMGQGDYGYTF. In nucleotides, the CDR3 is TGTGCCAGTAGTACACGCCTAATGGGACAGGGGGACTATGGCTACACCTTC.

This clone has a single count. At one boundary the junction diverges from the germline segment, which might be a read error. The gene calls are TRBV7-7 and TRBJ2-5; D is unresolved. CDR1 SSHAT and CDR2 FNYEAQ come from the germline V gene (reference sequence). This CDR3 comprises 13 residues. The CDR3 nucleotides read TGTGCTAGCAGCTCTATGAAAGAGGAGACCCAGTACTTC. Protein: CASSSMKEETQYF. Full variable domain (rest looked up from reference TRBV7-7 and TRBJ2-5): GAGVSQSPRYKVTKRGQDVTLRCDPISSHATLYWYQQALGQGPEFLTYFNYEAQPDKSGLPSDRFSAERPEGSISTLTIQRTEQRDSAMYRCASSSMKEETQYFGPGTRLLVL.

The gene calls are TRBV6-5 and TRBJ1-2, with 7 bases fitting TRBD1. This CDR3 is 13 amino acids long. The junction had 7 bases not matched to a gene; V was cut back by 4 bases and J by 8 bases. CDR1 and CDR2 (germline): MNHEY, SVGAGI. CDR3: CASSSTGNGGYTF. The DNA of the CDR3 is TGTGCCAGCAGTTCGACAGGGAATGGGGGCTACACCTTC.

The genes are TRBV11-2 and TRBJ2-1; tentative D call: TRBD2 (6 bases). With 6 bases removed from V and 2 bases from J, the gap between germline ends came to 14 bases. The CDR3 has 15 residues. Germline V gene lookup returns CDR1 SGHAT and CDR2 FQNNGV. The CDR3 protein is CASSGVAEPYNEQFF. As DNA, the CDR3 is TGTGCCAGCAGTGGGGTAGCGGAGCCCTACAATGAGCAGTTCTTC.

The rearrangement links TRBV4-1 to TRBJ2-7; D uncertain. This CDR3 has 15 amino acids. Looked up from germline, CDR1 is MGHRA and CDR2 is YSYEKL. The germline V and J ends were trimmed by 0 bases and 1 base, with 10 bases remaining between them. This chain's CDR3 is CASSQEARLSYEQYF. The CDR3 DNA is TGCGCCAGCAGCCAAGAAGCCAGGCTATCCTACGAGCAGTACTTC.

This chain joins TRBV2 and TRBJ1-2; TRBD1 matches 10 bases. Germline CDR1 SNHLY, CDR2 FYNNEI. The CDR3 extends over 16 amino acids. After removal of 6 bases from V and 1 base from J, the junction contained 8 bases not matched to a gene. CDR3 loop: CASRAPGTGDNYGYTF. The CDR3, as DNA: TGTGCCAGCAGGGCCCCCGGGACAGGGGATAACTATGGCTACACCTTC.

The CDR3 protein is CASRTRGAVGETQYF. Here the CDR3 DNA reads TGTGCCAGCAGGACCAGGGGCGCGGTAGGAGAGACCCAGTACTTC. This chain joins TRBV28 and TRBJ2-5, with D perhaps matching TRBD1 (6 bases). Germline CDR1 MDHEN, CDR2 SYDVKM. Trimming took off 6 bases at V and 4 bases at J, with 18 bases between the two ends. The CDR3 length is 15 residues.

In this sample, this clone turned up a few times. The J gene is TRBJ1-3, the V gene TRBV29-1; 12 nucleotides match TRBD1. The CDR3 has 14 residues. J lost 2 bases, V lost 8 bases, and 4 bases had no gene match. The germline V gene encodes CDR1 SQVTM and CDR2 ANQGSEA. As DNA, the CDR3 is TGCAGCCCCGGGACAGGGGGCCCTGGAAACACCATATATTTT. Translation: CSPGTGGPGNTIYF.

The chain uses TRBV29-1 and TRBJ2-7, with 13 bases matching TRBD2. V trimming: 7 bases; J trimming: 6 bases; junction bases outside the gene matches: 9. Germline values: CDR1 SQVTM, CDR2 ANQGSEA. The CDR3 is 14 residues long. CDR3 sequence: CSGRTSGRLGEQYF. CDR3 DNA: TGCAGCGGTCGGACTAGCGGGAGACTTGGCGAGCAGTACTTC.